Below, 15 T cell receptor beta chains from the same sample are listed, as sequenced in a study of control samples from healthy donors and cancer patients. Sequencing was performed with immunoSEQ multiplex PCR; in TCRdb, only in-frame clones are kept and a portion is missing. The table has roughly 80,000 clones, around nine tenths seen once; the top ten hold under 2.5%. The specimen was PBMCs. The origin of the receptors is a woman aged 60 to 75 with head and neck cancer.

The rearrangement uses TRBV30 and TRBJ1-1; D is undetermined. V was pared by 8 bases and J by 5 bases, with 18 bases between. CDR3 size: 13 residues. Germline CDR1 and CDR2: GTSNPN and SVGIG (reference sequence). The CDR3 protein is CAANHWNDTEAFF. CDR3 nucleotides: TGTGCCGCCAACCACTGGAATGATACTGAAGCTTTCTTT.

CDR3 coding DNA: TGTGCCAGCAGCTTATATGCGAATAATTCACCCCTCCACTTT. Translating gives CASSLYANNSPLHF. The rearrangement joins TRBV5-6 to TRBJ1-6; unclear D gene. CDR1 is SGHDT and CDR2 is YYEEEE in the germline V gene. Trimming pared 2 bases from V and 5 bases from J, leaving 8 bases between. The CDR3 has 14 residues.

J is TRBJ2-3 and V is TRBV14; no definite D call. Deletions cut 6 bases from V and 0 bases from J, with 10 bases between. The CDR3 is made up of 14 amino acids. Germline V lookup: CDR1 SGHDN, CDR2 FVKESK. The CDR3 loop is CASRSVISTDTQYF. DNA for the CDR3: TGTGCCAGCAGGTCCGTAATAAGCACAGATACGCAGTATTTT.

CDR3 in amino acids: CASSLAGSNTEAFF. Here the CDR3 DNA reads TGTGCCAGCAGCTTAGCAGGAAGTAACACTGAAGCTTTCTTT. The V and J genes are TRBV11-2 and TRBJ1-1; D remains unclear. In germline, CDR1 is SGHAT, CDR2 FQNNGV. The ends were cut back, 1 base at V and 2 bases at J, with 8 bases in the middle. This CDR3 is 14 amino acids long.

To note about this clone: Relative to the germline gene, one junction end is altered; a read error may explain this. CDR3 sequence (DNA): TGTGCCAGCACTTTAAGCAGACATCTTATTAAAGCTTTCTTT. Protein: CASTLSRHLIKAFF. The chain uses TRBV28 and TRBJ1-1, with D uncertain. The CDR3 has 14 amino acids. Looked up from germline, CDR1 is MDHEN and CDR2 is SYDVKM.

DNA for the CDR3: TGTGCCAGTAGTATTCTCCGCATAAGCTTAGAGGAGACCCAGTACTTC. Protein sequence: CASSILRISLEETQYF. The chain combines TRBV19 with TRBJ2-5; D ambiguous. V lost 3 bases and J 5 bases, leaving 19 bases between the germline ends. The CDR3 consists of 16 residues. Germline assignment: CDR1 LNHDA and CDR2 SQIVND (reference sequence). The complete variable domain, with remaining parts taken from reference TRBV19 and TRBJ2-5, reads DGGITQSPKYLFRKEGQNVTLSCEQNLNHDAMYWYRQDPGQGLRLIYYSQIVNDFQKGDIAEGYSVSREKKESFPLTVTSAQKNPTAFYLCASSILRISLEETQYFGPGTRLLVL.

The V call is TRBV4-2, the J call TRBJ2-3; possibly TRBD2 for D (6 bases). Germline V gene sequence: CDR1 LGHNA, CDR2 YNFKEQ. The CDR3 totals 14 residues. Deletions cut 2 bases from V and 7 bases from J, with 13 bases between. CDR3 loop: CASSQRVGGNTQYF. In DNA, the CDR3 is TGTGCCAGCAGCCAAAGGGTGGGGGGAAATACGCAGTATTTT.

V is TRBV13 and J is TRBJ2-1, with D perhaps TRBD2 (5 bases). The germline V and J ends were trimmed by 5 bases and 0 bases, with 14 bases remaining between them. The CDR3 runs 16 residues. The V gene's germline CDR1 is PRHDT and CDR2 FYEKMQ (reference sequence). The CDR3 is CASSPLGLSSYNEQFF. CDR3 nucleotides: TGTGCCAGCAGCCCCCTTGGACTGAGCTCCTACAATGAGCAGTTCTTC.

The J gene is TRBJ2-7, the V gene TRBV11-2; TRBD2 aligns across 10 bases. Germline trimming cut 2 bases from V and 6 bases from J; bases unmatched to any gene: 7. CDR3 length: 15 amino acids. In germline, CDR1 is SGHAT, CDR2 FQNNGV. Here the CDR3 DNA reads TGTGCCAGCAGCTTAAGAAGCGGGAGGGCCGTCGAGCAGTACTTC. Translating it yields CASSLRSGRAVEQYF.

The rearrangement joins TRBV7-2 to TRBJ2-7, with 7 bases fitting TRBD1. CDR1 SGHTA and CDR2 FQGNSA come from the germline V gene. This CDR3 has 14 amino acids. The junction had 6 bases not matched to a gene; V was cut back by 5 bases and J by 2 bases. The CDR3 protein is CASSRNRGTYEQYF. The CDR3 DNA reads TGTGCCAGCAGCAGAAACAGGGGAACCTACGAGCAGTACTTC.

The CDR3 bases are TGTGCCAGTAGTAGTGTACCAGATACGCAGTATTTT. Encoded protein: CASSSVPDTQYF. The rearrangement joins TRBV19 to TRBJ2-3; D remains ambiguous. The CDR3 sequence is 12 residues long. Germline V gene lookup returns CDR1 LNHDA and CDR2 SQIVND (reference sequence). Trimming took 4 bases from V and 4 from J, leaving 6 bases between them. Complete variable domain (other parts from reference TRBV19 and TRBJ2-3): DGGITQSPKYLFRKEGQNVTLSCEQNLNHDAMYWYRQDPGQGLRLIYYSQIVNDFQKGDIAEGYSVSREKKESFPLTVTSAQKNPTAFYLCASSSVPDTQYFGPGTRLTVL.

The rearrangement uses TRBV5-1 and TRBJ2-7; TRBD2 aligns across 15 bases. In germline, CDR1 is SGHRS, CDR2 YFSETQ. The junction had 10 bases not matched to a gene; V was cut back by 4 bases and J by 5 bases. The CDR3 sequence is 17 residues long. This CDR3 is CASSLRGLAGGGDEQYF. The CDR3 DNA reads as TGCGCCAGCAGCCTGAGGGGACTAGCGGGAGGAGGCGACGAGCAGTACTTC.

The V gene is TRBV7-8, the J gene TRBJ2-7, with 15 bases identical to TRBD2. Germline-derived CDR1 and CDR2 are SGHVS and FQNEAQ. V dropped 4 bases and J dropped 6; count of bases not matched to a gene: 1. This CDR3 contains 14 residues. The CDR3: CASSWGLAGGEQYF. The CDR3 bases are TGTGCCAGCAGCTGGGGACTAGCGGGAGGCGAGCAGTACTTC.

This sequence joins TRBV29-1 and TRBJ1-4; D remains ambiguous. The germline V gene encodes CDR1 SQVTM and CDR2 ANQGSEA. V lost 3 bases to trimming and J lost 5 bases, with 13 bases between them. The CDR3 consists of 14 residues. CDR3 amino acids: CSVEAVSGNEKLFF. The CDR3 bases are TGCAGCGTTGAGGCTGTTAGCGGCAATGAAAAACTGTTTTTT.

This clone was seen just once. The chain is built from TRBV12-5 and TRBJ1-4; D unresolved. V was pared by 0 bases and J by 0 bases, with 14 bases between. Germline CDR1 LGHNT, CDR2 FRNRAP. This CDR3 is built from 18 residues. The chain's CDR3 is CASGLVLMLPATNEKLFF. The CDR3 DNA sequence: TGTGCTAGTGGTTTGGTACTAATGCTTCCTGCAACTAATGAAAAACTGTTTTTT.